One sample yielded the 20 T cell receptor beta chains listed below, sequenced in a study of CD8 T cells in Susac syndrome. Reverse transcription used about 0.45 to 1 ug RNA and random hexamers. One entry per CDR3 protein, called by TCRdb with MiXCR from the immunoSEQ multiplex PCR reads. The sample lists approximately 110,000 distinct CDR3 sequences, around 94% seen once, with under 0.095% in the top ten. Material: CD4+ T cells from PBMCs. These TCRs come from a human donor in good health.

The chain joins TRBV30 to TRBJ2-7; 7 nucleotides align to TRBD2. The length of the CDR3 is 14 residues. Per germline, CDR1 GTSNPN and CDR2 SVGIG (reference sequence). J lost 2 bases, V lost 0 bases, and 4 bases had no gene match. DNA of the CDR3: TGTGCCTGGAGTGTCCCTAGCGGAGCCTACGAGCAGTACTTC. Protein product: CAWSVPSGAYEQYF.

The chain employs TRBV5-4 and TRBJ2-6; 7 bases fit TRBD1. The J segment lost 4 bases and the V segment lost 5 bases, leaving 3 bases of the junction unmatched. Germline CDR1 SGHNT, CDR2 YYREEE (reference sequence). This CDR3 contains 14 residues. DNA for the CDR3: TGTGCCAGCAGTGACAGGGAGGGGGCCAACGTCCTGACTTTC. Protein: CASSDREGANVLTF.

The gene calls are TRBV6-5 and TRBJ2-5, with D perhaps matching TRBD1 (6 bases). Trimming removed 6 bases from V and 5 bases from J, with 19 bases in between. Germline loops: CDR1 MNHEY, CDR2 SVGAGI. CDR3 length equals 15 residues. CDR3 sequence: CASSPGQTATETQYF. CDR3 nucleotide sequence: TGTGCCAGCAGCCCAGGACAGACCGCCACGGAGACCCAGTACTTC.

This chain connects TRBV5-1 to TRBJ2-1, with D maybe TRBD2 (6 bases). CDR1 SGHRS and CDR2 YFSETQ come from the germline V gene. V was shortened by 4 bases and J by 1 base, with 24 bases between the two germline ends. This CDR3 is built from 19 residues. The CDR3 is CASSLPSAYRERSYNEQFF. The DNA for the CDR3 is TGCGCCAGCAGCCTCCCCAGCGCTTATCGGGAGAGATCCTACAATGAGCAGTTCTTC.

The rearrangement links TRBV3-1 to TRBJ1-1, with D possibly being TRBD1 (6 bases). The CDR3 contains 13 residues. CDR1 LGHDT and CDR2 YNNKEL come from the germline V gene (reference sequence). Between the trimmed V and J ends, which lost 6 bases and 8 bases, there was a span of 16 bases. The CDR3 DNA reads TGTGCCAGCAGTCCAAGTTGGGGGGCGGAAGCTTTCTTT. It is translated as CASSPSWGAEAFF. The complete variable domain, with remaining parts taken from reference TRBV3-1 and TRBJ1-1, reads DTAVSQTPKYLVTQMGNDKSIKCEQNLGHDTMYWYKQDSKKFLKIMFSYNNKELIINETVPNRFSPKSPDKAHLNLHINSLELGDSAVYFCASSPSWGAEAFFGQGTRLTVV.

The chain employs TRBV5-1 and TRBJ2-6; D remains unclear. The CDR3 extends over 14 amino acids. Per the germline V gene, CDR1 is SGHRS and CDR2 is YFSETQ. Trimming removed 4 bases from V and 3 bases from J, with 8 bases in between. The chain's CDR3 is CASSLEVGANVLTF. The CDR3 coding sequence is TGCGCCAGCAGCCTAGAAGTTGGGGCCAACGTCCTGACTTTC.

The CDR3: CASSLEPGRNEQYF. CDR3 sequence (DNA): TGTGCCAGCAGCTTAGAGCCAGGGCGTAACGAGCAGTACTTC. V and J are TRBV7-9 and TRBJ2-7; perhaps TRBD1 as D (5 bases). This CDR3 contains 14 residues. Germline CDR1 SEHNR, CDR2 FQNEAQ (reference sequence). Trimming left V 1 base short and J 5 bases short, with 12 bases between. Full variable domain (missing parts from reference TRBV7-9 and TRBJ2-7): DTGVSQNPRHKITKRGQNVTFRCDPISEHNRLYWYRQTLGQGPEFLTYFQNEAQLEKSRLLSDRFSAERPKGSFSTLEIQRTEQGDSAMYLCASSLEPGRNEQYFGPGTRLTVT.

The J gene is TRBJ2-4, the V gene TRBV5-1; 9 bases match TRBD1. CDR3 length: 15 amino acids. Germline V lookup: CDR1 SGHRS, CDR2 YFSETQ. Trimming cost V 4 bases and J 8 bases; bases outside gene matches: 10. CDR3 residues: CASSTGVRQGDIQYF. CDR3 DNA: TGCGCCAGCAGCACCGGAGTCCGACAGGGGGACATTCAGTACTTC.

A note on this clonotype: A junction end diverges from the germline sequence, so it may reflect a read error. The chain uses TRBV6-2 or TRBV6-3 and TRBJ1-1; D is unresolved. Germline V gene lookup returns CDR1 MNHEY and CDR2 SVGEGT. The CDR3 loop spans 14 amino acids. The CDR3 loop is CASSYVRMKTEAFF. The CDR3 nucleotides read TGTGCCAGCAGTTATGTCAGAATGAAGACTGAAGCTTTCTTT.

The V call is TRBV19, the J call TRBJ2-1; 9 bases fit TRBD1. The CDR3 runs 16 residues. V lost 7 bases and J lost 2; bases outside the gene matches: 9. The germline V gene encodes CDR1 LNHDA and CDR2 SQIVND (reference sequence). In DNA form, the CDR3 reads TGTGCCAGTACCTCGACCAGGACAGGGGCCTACAATGAGCAGTTCTTC. Its translation is CASTSTRTGAYNEQFF.

The chain couples TRBV20-1 to TRBJ1-2; D is ambiguous. Germline assignment: CDR1 DFQATT and CDR2 SNEGSKA (reference sequence). The V end was cut by 0 bases, the J end by 8 bases, with 16 bases between. The length of the CDR3 is 14 residues. CDR3: CSARDRRGDGGYTF. CDR3 DNA sequence: TGCAGTGCTAGAGACCGACGTGGGGATGGCGGCTACACCTTC.

The chain has TRBV11-2 and TRBJ2-1, with 13 bases fitting TRBD2. CDR3 length: 15 residues. The V gene end was trimmed by 0 bases and the J gene end by 7 bases; junction bases not matched to a gene: 0. CDR1 is SGHAT, CDR2 FQNNGV, per germline. Here the CDR3 DNA reads TGTGCCAGCAGCTTAGAACTAGCGGGAGGGAATGAGCAGTTCTTC. It is translated as CASSLELAGGNEQFF. Full variable domain (outside the CDR3, taken from reference TRBV11-2 and TRBJ2-1): EAGVAQSPRYKIIEKRQSVAFWCNPISGHATLYWYQQILGQGPKLLIQFQNNGVVDDSQLPKDRFSAERLKGVDSTLKIQPAKLEDSAVYLCASSLELAGGNEQFFGPGTRLTVL.

This clonotype was found a few times. The CDR3 reads CASSLFSTATNEKLFF. The DNA of the CDR3 is TGTGCCAGCAGCTTATTCAGCACCGCAACTAATGAAAAACTGTTTTTT. This sequence joins TRBV7-2 and TRBJ1-4; D gene uncertain. V was cut by 2 bases and J by 0 bases, with 10 bases left in between. This CDR3 spans 16 amino acids. The germline V gene has CDR1 SGHTA and CDR2 FQGNSA.

This chain joins TRBV12-3 or TRBV12-4 and TRBJ2-1, with D unclear. Trimming shortened V by 0 bases and J by 15 bases, and 15 bases separated the two germline ends. This CDR3 has 13 amino acids. The CDR3 DNA reads TGTGCCAGCAGTTTAGCCCCGGATTCTGGGCGGTTCTTC. Its protein is CASSLAPDSGRFF.

The chain employs TRBV12-3 or TRBV12-4 and TRBJ2-6, with 8 bases that match TRBD2. The V gene end was trimmed by 11 bases and the J gene end by 2 bases; junction bases not matched to a gene: 26. This CDR3 comprises 21 residues. CDR3 in DNA: TGTGCCCTGGGTGGAGCAACCCGCGGTACTAGCGGAGGGACTGGGGCCAACGTCCTGACTTTC. Translation: CALGGATRGTSGGTGANVLTF.

V gene TRBV7-2 combines with J gene TRBJ1-5; 7 bases are a match to TRBD1. Trimming removed 6 bases from V and 1 base from J; junction bases left unmatched: 6. From germline, CDR1 is SGHTA and CDR2 FQGNSA. The CDR3 is made up of 15 amino acids. CDR3 DNA: TGTGCCAGCAGATCTACAGGGGCAAGCAATCAGCCCCAGCATTTT. Its protein product is CASRSTGASNQPQHF.

The chain uses TRBV7-2 and TRBJ2-4, with TRBD2 identical over 9 bases. The CDR3 is 15 residues long. V gave up 6 bases and J gave up 0 bases; unmatched junction bases: 3. Germline-derived CDR1 and CDR2 are SGHTA and FQGNSA. The CDR3 sequence: CASRGSGGAKNIQYF. DNA for the CDR3: TGTGCCAGCAGAGGTAGCGGGGGAGCCAAAAACATTCAGTACTTC.

J is TRBJ1-2 and V is TRBV7-9, with 7 bases matching TRBD1. With V trimmed by 5 bases and J by 7 bases, 7 bases remained unmatched. Looked up from germline, CDR1 is SEHNR and CDR2 is FQNEAQ (reference sequence). This CDR3 region has 13 residues. The CDR3 loop reads CASSRGTAGGYTF. For the CDR3, the DNA is TGTGCCAGCAGCCGCGGGACAGCCGGTGGCTACACCTTC. The full variable domain, in which reference TRBV7-9 and TRBJ1-2 provide the parts outside the CDR3, is DTGVSQNPRHKITKRGQNVTFRCDPISEHNRLYWYRQTLGQGPEFLTYFQNEAQLEKSRLLSDRFSAERPKGSFSTLEIQRTEQGDSAMYLCASSRGTAGGYTFGSGTRLTVV.

This sequence joins TRBV27 and TRBJ1-5; D not certain. The CDR3 spans 15 residues. Germline lookup yields CDR1 MNHEY and CDR2 SMNVEV (reference sequence). V was trimmed by 5 bases and J by 1 base, leaving 12 bases between them. The DNA for the CDR3 is TGTGCCAGCAGTCTCTCAAGAGGCAGCAATCAGCCCCAGCATTTT. It codes for CASSLSRGSNQPQHF.

V is TRBV10-3 and J is TRBJ2-2; D gene uncertain. Germline V gives CDR1 ENHRY, CDR2 SYGVKD. This CDR3 comprises 16 residues. V lost 0 bases and J 1 base, leaving 9 bases between the germline ends. The chain's CDR3 is CAISESSAGNTGELFF. The CDR3, as DNA: TGTGCCATCAGTGAGTCATCGGCAGGGAACACCGGGGAGCTGTTTTTT.